This TCR beta chain was recovered during a study of radiotherapy plus CTLA-4 blockade in lung cancer. Germline CDR1 and CDR2: MNHNY and SVGAGI (reference sequence). This CDR3 is built from 15 residues. The V and J ends lost 6 bases and 1 base respectively, with 15 bases between them. Here immunoSEQ multiplex PCR was the method, and the copy in TCRdb shows in-frame clones only, minus some. Of 90,000 or so clones detected, 83% appear once; the ten largest clones hold around 0.78%. As regards this clone: Other nucleotide sequences in the sample specify the same CDR3.

The sample in question was peripheral blood, obtained from a patient treated with radiotherapy plus ipilimumab. The gene calls are TRBV6-6 and TRBJ2-5, with D uncertain. The TCR comes from a human donor with non-small cell lung cancer who had stable disease on radiotherapy plus ipilimumab. The CDR3 nucleotides read TGTGCCAGCAGCTCCCCCCGAGGCGGCCAAGAGACCCAGTACTTC. Translated: CASSSPRGGQETQYF.